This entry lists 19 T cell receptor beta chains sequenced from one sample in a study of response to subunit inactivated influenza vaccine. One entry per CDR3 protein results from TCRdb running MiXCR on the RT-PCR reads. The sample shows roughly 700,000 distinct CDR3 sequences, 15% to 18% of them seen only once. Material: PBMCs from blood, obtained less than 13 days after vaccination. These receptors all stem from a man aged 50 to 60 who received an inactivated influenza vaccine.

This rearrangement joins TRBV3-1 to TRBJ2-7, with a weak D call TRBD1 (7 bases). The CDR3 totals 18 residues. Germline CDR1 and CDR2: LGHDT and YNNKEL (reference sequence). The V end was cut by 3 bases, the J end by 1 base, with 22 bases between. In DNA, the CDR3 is TGTGCCAGCAGCCATTGGATTTCAGGGGGGCAGATTTCCTACGAGCAGTACTTC. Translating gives CASSHWISGGQISYEQYF.

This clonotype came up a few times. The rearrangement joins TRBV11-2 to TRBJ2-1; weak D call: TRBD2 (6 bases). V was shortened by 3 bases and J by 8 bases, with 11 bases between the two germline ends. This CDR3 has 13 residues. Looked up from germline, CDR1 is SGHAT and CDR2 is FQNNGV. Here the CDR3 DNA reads TGTGCCAGCAGCTTCCGGGGGTTGCATGAGCAGTTCTTC. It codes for CASSFRGLHEQFF. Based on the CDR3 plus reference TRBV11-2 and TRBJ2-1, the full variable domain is EAGVAQSPRYKIIEKRQSVAFWCNPISGHATLYWYQQILGQGPKLLIQFQNNGVVDDSQLPKDRFSAERLKGVDSTLKIQPAKLEDSAVYLCASSFRGLHEQFFGPGTRLTVL.

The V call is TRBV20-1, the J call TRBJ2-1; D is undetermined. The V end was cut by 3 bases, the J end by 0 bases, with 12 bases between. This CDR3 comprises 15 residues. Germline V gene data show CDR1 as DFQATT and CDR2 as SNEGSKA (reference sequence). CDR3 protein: CSARESSGSYNEQFF. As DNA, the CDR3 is TGCAGTGCTAGGGAATCCTCGGGCTCCTACAATGAGCAGTTCTTC.

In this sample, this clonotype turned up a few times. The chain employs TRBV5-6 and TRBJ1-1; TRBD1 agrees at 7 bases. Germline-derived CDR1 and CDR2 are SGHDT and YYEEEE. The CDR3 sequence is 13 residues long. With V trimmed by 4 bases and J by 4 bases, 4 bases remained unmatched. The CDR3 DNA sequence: TGTGCCAGCAGCCGCCGACAGGGCACTGAAGCTTTCTTT. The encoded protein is CASSRRQGTEAFF.

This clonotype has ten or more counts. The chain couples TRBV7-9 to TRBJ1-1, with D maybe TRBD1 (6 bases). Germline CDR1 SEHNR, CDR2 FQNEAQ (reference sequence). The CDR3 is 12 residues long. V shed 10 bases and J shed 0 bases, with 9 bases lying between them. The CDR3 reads CANGQMNTEAFF. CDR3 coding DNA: TGTGCCAATGGACAGATGAACACTGAAGCTTTCTTT.

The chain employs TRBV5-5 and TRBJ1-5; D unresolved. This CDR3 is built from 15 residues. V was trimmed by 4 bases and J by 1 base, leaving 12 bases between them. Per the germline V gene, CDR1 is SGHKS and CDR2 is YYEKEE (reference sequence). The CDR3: CASSPLGASNQPQHF. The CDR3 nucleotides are TGTGCCAGCAGCCCGCTCGGAGCGAGCAATCAGCCCCAGCATTTT.

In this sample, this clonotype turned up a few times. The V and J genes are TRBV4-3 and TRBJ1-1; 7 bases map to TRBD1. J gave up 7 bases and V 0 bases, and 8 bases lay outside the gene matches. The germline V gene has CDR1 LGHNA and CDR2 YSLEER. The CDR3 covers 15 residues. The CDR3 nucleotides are TGCGCCAGCAGCCAAGAACTCTCGGACAGGAATGAAGCTTTCTTT. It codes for CASSQELSDRNEAFF.

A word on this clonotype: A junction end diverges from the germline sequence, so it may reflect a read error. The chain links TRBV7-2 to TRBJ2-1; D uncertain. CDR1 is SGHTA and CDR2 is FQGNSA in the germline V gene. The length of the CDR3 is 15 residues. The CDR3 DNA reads TGTGCCAGCAGCCCCCACCCTACGGTATACAATGGGCAGTTCTTC. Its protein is CASSPHPTVYNGQFF.

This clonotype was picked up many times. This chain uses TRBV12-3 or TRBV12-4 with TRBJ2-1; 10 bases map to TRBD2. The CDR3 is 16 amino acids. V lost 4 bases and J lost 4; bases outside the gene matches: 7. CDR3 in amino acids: CASSSRPGLAYNEQFF. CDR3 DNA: TGTGCCAGCAGTTCCCGACCGGGACTAGCGTACAATGAGCAGTTCTTC.

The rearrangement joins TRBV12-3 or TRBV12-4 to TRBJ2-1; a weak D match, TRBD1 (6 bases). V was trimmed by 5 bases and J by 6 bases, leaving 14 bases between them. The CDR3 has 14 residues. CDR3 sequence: CASSHRGQVNEQFF. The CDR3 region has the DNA TGTGCCAGCAGTCACCGGGGACAAGTCAATGAGCAGTTCTTC.

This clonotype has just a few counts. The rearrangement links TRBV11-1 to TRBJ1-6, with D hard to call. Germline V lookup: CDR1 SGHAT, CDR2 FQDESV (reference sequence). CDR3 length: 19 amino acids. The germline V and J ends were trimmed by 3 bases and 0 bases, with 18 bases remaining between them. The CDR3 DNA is TGTGCCAGCAGCTTGTTCCGAGGGATACTTAGCTCCTATAATTCACCCCTCCACTTT. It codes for CASSLFRGILSSYNSPLHF.

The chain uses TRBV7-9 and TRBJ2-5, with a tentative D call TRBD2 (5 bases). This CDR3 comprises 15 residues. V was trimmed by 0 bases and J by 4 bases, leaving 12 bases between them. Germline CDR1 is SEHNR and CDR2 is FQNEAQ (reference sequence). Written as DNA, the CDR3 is TGTGCCAGCAGCTTAGCTGGAGGCTTGGCAGAGACCCAGTACTTC. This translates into CASSLAGGLAETQYF.

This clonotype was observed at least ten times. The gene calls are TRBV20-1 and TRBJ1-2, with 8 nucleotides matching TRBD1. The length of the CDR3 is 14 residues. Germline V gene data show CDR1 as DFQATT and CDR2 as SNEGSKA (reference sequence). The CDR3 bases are TGCAGGCTGCCTCCTGGCAGGGGGCATGGTGGCTACACCTTC. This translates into CRLPPGRGHGGYTF.

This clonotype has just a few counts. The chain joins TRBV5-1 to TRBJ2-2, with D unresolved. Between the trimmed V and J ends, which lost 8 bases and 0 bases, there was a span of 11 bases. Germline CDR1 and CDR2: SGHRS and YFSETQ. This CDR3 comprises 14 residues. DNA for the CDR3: TGCGCCAGTTTGGGTGCTTCGAACACCGGGGAGCTGTTTTTT. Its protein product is CASLGASNTGELFF.

The CDR3 loop reads CASSFPDRAEQYF. The CDR3 DNA follows: TGTGCCAGCAGCTTCCCGGACAGGGCCGAGCAGTACTTC. This sequence joins TRBV7-9 and TRBJ2-7, with TRBD1 matching over 8 bases. J was trimmed by 6 bases and V by 3 bases; bases with no gene match: 4. Germline CDR1 SEHNR, CDR2 FQNEAQ (reference sequence). CDR3 size: 13 residues.

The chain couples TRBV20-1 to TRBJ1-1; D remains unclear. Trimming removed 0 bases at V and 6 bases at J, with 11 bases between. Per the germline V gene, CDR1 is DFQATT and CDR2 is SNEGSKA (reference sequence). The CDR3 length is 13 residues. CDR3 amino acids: CSARDGSWAEAFF. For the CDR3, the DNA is TGCAGTGCTAGAGATGGATCGTGGGCTGAAGCTTTCTTT.

In nucleotides, the CDR3 is TGTGCCAGCTCACCACGGGTTTTGACGAACACTGAAGCTTTCTTT. This translates into CASSPRVLTNTEAFF. J is TRBJ1-1 and V is TRBV18; D gene ambiguous. Trimming cost V 1 base and J 1 base, with 10 bases left between them. The CDR3 is 15 amino acids. Germline lookup yields CDR1 KGHSH and CDR2 LQKENI.

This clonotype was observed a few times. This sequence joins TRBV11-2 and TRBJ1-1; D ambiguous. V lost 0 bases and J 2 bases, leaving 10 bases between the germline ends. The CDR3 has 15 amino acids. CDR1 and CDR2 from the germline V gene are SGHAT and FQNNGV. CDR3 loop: CASSLEEGSNTEAFF. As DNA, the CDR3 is TGTGCCAGCAGCTTAGAGGAGGGTTCAAACACTGAAGCTTTCTTT. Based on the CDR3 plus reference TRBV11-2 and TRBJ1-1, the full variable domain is EAGVAQSPRYKIIEKRQSVAFWCNPISGHATLYWYQQILGQGPKLLIQFQNNGVVDDSQLPKDRFSAERLKGVDSTLKIQPAKLEDSAVYLCASSLEEGSNTEAFFGQGTRLTVV.

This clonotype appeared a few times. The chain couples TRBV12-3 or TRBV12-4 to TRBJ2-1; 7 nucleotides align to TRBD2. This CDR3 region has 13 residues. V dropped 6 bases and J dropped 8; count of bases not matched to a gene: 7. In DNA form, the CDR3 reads TGTGCCAGCAGCCTGCGGGCGGGAGATGAGCAGTTCTTC. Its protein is CASSLRAGDEQFF.